Shown below are 10 T cell receptor beta chains from a single sample sequenced in a study of shared T cell receptors in the human thymus. Here immunoSEQ multiplex PCR was the method, and the copy in TCRdb shows in-frame clones only, minus some. The sample lists approximately 660,000 clones, more than 75% occurring once. The same sample was also used in a study of human thymus T cells.

Specimen: thymocytes. The receptors stem from a boy under two years old with a congenital heart defect.

The chain recombines TRBV4-2 with TRBJ1-2, with 10 bases that match TRBD1. Trimming removed 3 bases from V and 7 bases from J; junction bases left unmatched: 14. Per the germline V gene, CDR1 is LGHNA and CDR2 is YNFKEQ. This CDR3 comprises 17 residues. The CDR3 region is CASSHDPGQGPTGGYTF. The CDR3 nucleotides read TGTGCCAGCAGCCATGATCCGGGACAGGGGCCCACGGGTGGCTACACCTTC.

This chain uses TRBV7-9 with TRBJ2-7; weak D call: TRBD2 (5 bases). CDR3 size: 16 residues. V lost 1 base, J lost 1 base, and 14 bases lay in between. Looked up from germline, CDR1 is SEHNR and CDR2 is FQNEAQ (reference sequence). CDR3 DNA: TGTGCCAGCAGCTTAGTCCCCAGCGGACCGTCCTACGAGCAGTACTTC. It encodes CASSLVPSGPSYEQYF. Complete variable domain (other parts from reference TRBV7-9 and TRBJ2-7): DTGVSQNPRHKITKRGQNVTFRCDPISEHNRLYWYRQTLGQGPEFLTYFQNEAQLEKSRLLSDRFSAERPKGSFSTLEIQRTEQGDSAMYLCASSLVPSGPSYEQYFGPGTRLTVT.

CDR3 region: CASSLIRQGAHEQYF. The DNA of the CDR3 is TGCGCCAGCAGCTTAATTAGACAGGGGGCCCACGAGCAGTACTTC. The V call is TRBV5-1, the J call TRBJ2-7; 10 bases match TRBD1. The CDR3 extends over 15 amino acids. From germline, CDR1 is SGHRS and CDR2 YFSETQ. J was trimmed by 5 bases and V by 2 bases; bases with no gene match: 7.

This chain links TRBV18 with TRBJ1-5; no definite D call. Looked up from germline, CDR1 is KGHSH and CDR2 is LQKENI. CDR3 length: 13 amino acids. V lost 5 bases and J 3 bases, leaving 8 bases between the germline ends. The CDR3 DNA reads TGTGCCAGCTCAGCAACAACCAATCAGCCCCAGCATTTT. This gives the protein CASSATTNQPQHF.

The chain employs TRBV28 and TRBJ2-5, with 11 positions matching TRBD2. The CDR3 is 17 residues long. Germline V gives CDR1 MDHEN, CDR2 SYDVKM. With V trimmed by 3 bases and J by 5 bases, 11 bases remained unmatched. The CDR3 DNA reads as TGTGCCAGCAGTTTTGCTCGAGGGACTAGCGGCCAGGAGACCCAGTACTTC. Its protein is CASSFARGTSGQETQYF.

The genes are TRBV9 and TRBJ2-5; TRBD2 matches at 15 bases. Trimming took 4 bases from V and 5 from J; bases not matched to a gene: 6. CDR1 and CDR2 (germline): SGDLS, YYNGEE. The CDR3 contains 16 residues. The CDR3 spells CASSFQGLAGGETQYF. The CDR3 coding sequence is TGTGCCAGCAGCTTCCAAGGACTAGCGGGAGGGGAGACCCAGTACTTC.

This clone was observed once. This CDR3 is CASSLGTGGNQPQHF. The CDR3 nucleotides are TGTGCCAGCTCGCTCGGGACAGGGGGGAATCAGCCCCAGCATTTT. This sequence joins TRBV18 and TRBJ1-5, with TRBD1 identical over 11 bases. J lost 4 bases, V lost 6 bases, and 5 bases had no gene match. Per the germline V gene, CDR1 is KGHSH and CDR2 is LQKENI. This CDR3 is 15 amino acids long.

This chain links TRBV13 with TRBJ2-3; TRBD2 matches at 10 bases. CDR1 is PRHDT and CDR2 is FYEKMQ in the germline V gene (reference sequence). The CDR3 sequence is 16 residues long. J was trimmed by 3 bases and V by 5 bases; bases with no gene match: 8. The DNA for the CDR3 is TGTGCCAGCAGCCCGAAACTAGCGGGAATGACAGATACGCAGTATTTT. Encoded protein: CASSPKLAGMTDTQYF.

V usage is TRBV1 and J usage is TRBJ2-1; the D call TRBD2 from the table was never checked on the DNA. TRBV1 is recorded as a pseudogene. The CDR3 is 16 amino acids. Written as DNA, the CDR3 is TGCACCAGCGGGCCTGAACTAGCGGGAGTCATCAATGAGCAGTTCTTC. Its protein product is CTSGPELAGVINEQFF.

This chain links TRBV7-2 with TRBJ2-7, with TRBD2 identical over 7 bases. The J segment lost 6 bases and the V segment lost 7 bases, leaving 3 bases of the junction unmatched. Germline lookup yields CDR1 SGHTA and CDR2 FQGNSA. This CDR3 has 11 residues. In nucleotides, the CDR3 is TGTGCCAGCACCCCTAGCGGCGAGCAGTACTTC. Protein sequence: CASTPSGEQYF.